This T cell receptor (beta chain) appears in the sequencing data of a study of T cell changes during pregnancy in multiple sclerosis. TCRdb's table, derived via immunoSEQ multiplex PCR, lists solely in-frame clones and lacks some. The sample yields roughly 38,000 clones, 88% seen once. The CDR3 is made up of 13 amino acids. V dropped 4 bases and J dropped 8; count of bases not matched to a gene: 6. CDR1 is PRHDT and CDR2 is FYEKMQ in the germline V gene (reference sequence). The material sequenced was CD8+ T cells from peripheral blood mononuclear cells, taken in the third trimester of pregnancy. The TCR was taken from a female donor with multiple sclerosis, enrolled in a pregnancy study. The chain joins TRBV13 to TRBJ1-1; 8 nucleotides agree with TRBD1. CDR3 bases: TGTGCCAGCAGCTCGGGACAGGCCGTCGAAGCTTTCTTT. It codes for CASSSGQAVEAFF.